Detailed here is one T cell receptor (beta chain). No antigen is known for it. This CDR3 is 12 amino acids long. In germline, CDR1 is LGHNA, CDR2 YNFKEQ. V was clipped by 2 bases and J by 10 bases, with 12 bases between them. TCRdb independently ran MiXCR on the reads; one entry per CDR3 protein. The repertoire consists of approximately 250,000 distinct CDR3 sequences, with about 12% occurring once and the leading ten covering 1.6%. This sample was included in a study of T cell repertoires in cytomegalovirus infection. General observations from the study: Accumulated public TCR beta family frequency recognized individuals carrying CMV together with the relevant HLA. CMV-specific TCR beta clonotypes restricted by HLA-C dominated the ex vivo response.

The specimen was PBMCs. The chain combines TRBV4-2 with TRBJ2-7; a possible D gene is TRBD2 (5 bases). This sequence originates from a human donor in good health (CMV status not recorded). Some clones in this sample may be carry-over from other donors' samples. The DNA of the CDR3 is TGTGCCAGCAGCCAACCAACGGGGAGACAGTACTTC. This translates into CASSQPTGRQYF.